A selection of T cell receptor beta chains follows, all from one sample in a study of T cell changes during pregnancy in multiple sclerosis. Produced via immunoSEQ multiplex PCR; TCRdb's table is partial and in-frame only. This table holds 36,000 or so clones, around 90% found once. The material was CD4+ T cells from peripheral blood mononuclear cells, obtained in the first trimester of pregnancy. These receptors were collected from a female donor with multiple sclerosis, enrolled in a pregnancy study. The CDR3 runs from the conserved cysteine through the conserved F or W.

v_call: TRBV2
j_call: TRBJ1-6
cdr3_aa: CASSFGPRNSPLHF

v_call: TRBV2
j_call: TRBJ2-7
cdr3_aa: CAGKTGADQREQYF

v_call: TRBV20-1
j_call: TRBJ1-6
cdr3_aa: CSAREASYF

v_call: TRBV7-2
j_call: TRBJ2-1
cdr3_aa: CASSSSSGTGGHNEQFF

v_call: TRBV9
j_call: TRBJ2-3
cdr3_aa: CASSPRTGDTDTQYF

v_call: TRBV10-1
j_call: TRBJ2-2
cdr3_aa: CASSELWTGTTTGELFF

v_call: TRBV9
j_call: TRBJ2-1
cdr3_aa: CASSVRKGAGGHNEQFF

v_call: TRBV18
j_call: TRBJ1-3
cdr3_aa: CASSPPGQGTGGPGNTIYF

v_call: TRBV19
j_call: TRBJ1-1
cdr3_aa: CASSITPGEVTEAFF

v_call: TRBV10-3
j_call: TRBJ2-6
cdr3_aa: CAISEFQGKAADGANVLTF

v_call: TRBV5-4
j_call: TRBJ1-6
cdr3_aa: CASSRDSNSPLHF

v_call: TRBV9
j_call: TRBJ2-3
cdr3_aa: CASSVVTSGVDTQYF

v_call: TRBV28
j_call: TRBJ1-5
cdr3_aa: CASEKGEGVSNQPQHF

v_call: TRBV2
j_call: TRBJ2-6
cdr3_aa: CASRDYLTFLTF

v_call: TRBV29-1
j_call: TRBJ2-7
cdr3_aa: CSGGQGAYEQYF

v_call: TRBV27
j_call: TRBJ2-1
cdr3_aa: CASSPMTTSETYNEQFF

v_call: TRBV14
j_call: TRBJ2-7
cdr3_aa: CASSHSYEQYF

v_call: TRBV5-1
j_call: TRBJ2-3
cdr3_aa: CASNQGVVADTDTQYF

v_call: TRBV7-8
j_call: TRBJ1-4
cdr3_aa: CASSKTGGGEKLFF

v_call: TRBV19
j_call: TRBJ2-2
cdr3_aa: CASSQSELVNTGELFF

v_call: TRBV15
j_call: TRBJ1-2
cdr3_aa: CATSRDLVQGVYGYTF

v_call: TRBV5-1
j_call: TRBJ2-5
cdr3_aa: CASTMTDIAQETQYF

v_call: TRBV2
j_call: TRBJ2-7
cdr3_aa: CASSEESLSYEQYF

v_call: TRBV2
j_call: TRBJ2-2
cdr3_aa: CASSRTGVTGELFF

v_call: TRBV29-1
j_call: TRBJ1-1
cdr3_aa: CGAGLGAFDTEAFF

v_call: TRBV9
j_call: TRBJ2-2
cdr3_aa: CASSVGWTGRAGELFF

v_call: TRBV21-1
j_call: TRBJ1-5
cdr3_aa: CASSKRPGPSNQPQHF

v_call: TRBV19
j_call: TRBJ2-2
cdr3_aa: CASSMDSNTGELFF

v_call: TRBV7-2
j_call: TRBJ1-6
cdr3_aa: CASSLGGVGSYNSPLHF

v_call: TRBV10-3
j_call: TRBJ2-3
cdr3_aa: CAIRNGGNTDTQYF

v_call: TRBV4-1
j_call: TRBJ1-2
cdr3_aa: CASSHRFQGGYGYTF

v_call: TRBV6-1
j_call: TRBJ1-5
cdr3_aa: CASSESWRGQPQHF

v_call: TRBV6-5
j_call: TRBJ1-3
cdr3_aa: CATRQFAGNTIYF

v_call: TRBV2
j_call: TRBJ1-1
cdr3_aa: CASSSDMNTEAFF

v_call: TRBV6-6
j_call: TRBJ2-3
cdr3_aa: CASSYSRERTDTQYF

v_call: TRBV6-5
j_call: TRBJ1-1
cdr3_aa: CASSFGSTGGYEAFF

v_call: TRBV19
j_call: TRBJ1-5
cdr3_aa: CASKRDRLLSNQPQHF

v_call: TRBV4-1
j_call: TRBJ2-7
cdr3_aa: CASSPHLSGGSYEQYF

v_call: TRBV10-3
j_call: TRBJ1-3
cdr3_aa: CAISDFSGNTIYF

v_call: TRBV5-1
j_call: TRBJ2-3
cdr3_aa: CASSVTGTLPTDTQYF

v_call: TRBV5-1
j_call: TRBJ1-1
cdr3_aa: CASKANTENTEAFF

v_call: TRBV28
j_call: TRBJ2-7
cdr3_aa: CASSLVTSGSYEQYF

v_call: TRBV6-1
j_call: TRBJ2-7
cdr3_aa: CASRGQGANEQYF

v_call: TRBV25-1
j_call: TRBJ2-3
cdr3_aa: CASSDIAGALTDTQYF

v_call: TRBV28
j_call: TRBJ1-5
cdr3_aa: CASSPTGNQPQHF

v_call: TRBV11-2
j_call: TRBJ2-5
cdr3_aa: CASSLGGSWETQYF

v_call: TRBV7-2
j_call: TRBJ2-2
cdr3_aa: CASSLRAVSNTGELFF

v_call: TRBV7-6
j_call: TRBJ1-5
cdr3_aa: CASSSQGGRGQPQHF

v_call: TRBV2
j_call: TRBJ2-3
cdr3_aa: CASGILAADTQYF

v_call: TRBV2
j_call: TRBJ2-5
cdr3_aa: CASSAVRGETQYF

v_call: TRBV18
j_call: TRBJ2-2
cdr3_aa: CASSGSGSNTGELFF

v_call: TRBV10-3
j_call: TRBJ2-1
cdr3_aa: CAISDGTSGSNEQFF

v_call: TRBV2
j_call: TRBJ1-1
cdr3_aa: CASSVGALLRNTEAFF

v_call: TRBV2
j_call: TRBJ1-2
cdr3_aa: CASDRDRVDGYTF

v_call: TRBV29-1
j_call: TRBJ1-1
cdr3_aa: CSVRYGQQNTEAFF

v_call: TRBV5-1
j_call: TRBJ1-1
cdr3_aa: CASSSLTGNTEAFF

v_call: TRBV19
j_call: TRBJ1-3
cdr3_aa: CASRSGSGNTIYF

v_call: TRBV5-4
j_call: TRBJ2-3
cdr3_aa: CASSLKSGTSTDTQYF

v_call: TRBV5-1
j_call: TRBJ1-2
cdr3_aa: CASSYYGTGPYGYTF